The 5 T cell receptor beta chains reported below all come from one sample, sequenced in a study of blood T cells in healthy people across ages. Next came a second PCR, run for about 6 to 12 cycles, which used a sample-barcoded 5' primer along with a J-beta primer mix. TCRdb re-derived calls from the 5' RACE reads in MiXCR, one entry per CDR3 protein. Found here are 650,000 to 800,000 distinct CDR3 sequences, more than 45% of them singletons; the top ten hold about 13%. Sequenced input: blood. These receptors all come from a woman of 80 years or more in good health.

As to this clonotype: This may be a read error: a much more frequent sequence differs by one nucleotide. The rearrangement links TRBV6-6 to TRBJ1-1, with D uncertain. The V gene's germline CDR1 is MNHNY and CDR2 SVGAGI (reference sequence). V shed 5 bases and J shed 7 bases, with 14 bases lying between them. The CDR3 is made up of 13 amino acids. This chain's CDR3 is CASSRTEPIEAFF. Here the CDR3 DNA reads TGTGCCAGCAGTAGAACAGAGCCTATTGAAGCTTTCTTT.

A word on this clonotype: A clone one base away is much larger, so this may be a read error. The chain has TRBV29-1 and TRBJ2-3; D perhaps matches TRBD1 (6 bases). CDR1 and CDR2 from the germline V gene are SQVTM and ANQGSEA. With 7 bases removed from V and 1 base from J, the gap between germline ends came to 12 bases. The CDR3 loop spans 13 amino acids. For the CDR3, the DNA is TGCAGCGGTGACGCAGGGGGCACAGATACGCAGTATTTT. Protein: CSGDAGGTDTQYF.

This clonotype was observed many times. V gene TRBV6-1 combines with J gene TRBJ2-3; no reliable D call. Deletions cut 6 bases from V and 5 bases from J, with 12 bases between. This CDR3 spans 13 amino acids. Germline assignment: CDR1 MNHNS and CDR2 SASEGT. In DNA, the CDR3 is TGTGCCAGCAGGTTGACGTTGGTAGATACGCAGTATTTT. This gives the protein CASRLTLVDTQYF.

This clonotype was detected ten times or more. The chain is built from TRBV9 and TRBJ2-1; D is possibly TRBD2 (7 bases). Trimming took 0 bases from V and 7 from J, leaving 17 bases between them. CDR3 size: 16 residues. Per the germline V gene, CDR1 is SGDLS and CDR2 is YYNGEE. This CDR3 reads CASSVGMGGAGNEQFF. CDR3 bases: TGTGCCAGCAGCGTAGGAATGGGGGGGGCGGGAAATGAGCAGTTCTTC.

In DNA form, the CDR3 reads TGCGCCAGCAGCCCGGTAGATAAGGGCCGGGATGAGCAGTTCTTC. Translation gives CASSPVDKGRDEQFF. The chain couples TRBV4-1 to TRBJ2-1; unclear D gene. In germline, CDR1 is MGHRA, CDR2 YSYEKL. The CDR3 is 15 residues long. The V end was cut by 4 bases, the J end by 8 bases, with 18 bases between.